This TCR beta chain was recovered during a study of blood T cell repertoires in COVID-19. The wider study: The United States, Italy and Spain were the sources of the acute and convalescent COVID-19 samples.

The CDR3 consists of 13 residues. V lost 1 base to trimming and J lost 3 bases, with 6 bases between them. Looked up from germline, CDR1 is SGHNT and CDR2 is YENEEA. Per the authors' pipeline: Estimation of nucleated cell counts was performed using reference gene primer amplification. Sequencing used immunoSEQ multiplex PCR; TCRdb keeps in-frame clones, though not all of them. V, J and clone size are taken as reported in that table, and D and trimming were inferred from the DNA itself. The table includes fewer than 700,000 clones, around 90% detected once. The material sequenced was peripheral blood. This chain connects TRBV11-3 to TRBJ1-1; D remains unclear. The TCR comes from a woman aged 45 to 65 with COVID-19, enrolled during active disease. The CDR3 DNA reads as TGTGCCAGCAGCTTAGGTCAATACACTGAAGCTTTCTTT. Protein product: CASSLGQYTEAFF.